Listed below are T cell receptor beta chains from one sample, sequenced in a study of blood T cell repertoires in COVID-19. Sequenced by immunoSEQ multiplex PCR; TCRdb stores in-frame clones only, minus some. The table shows 150,000 to 200,000 clones, with around nine tenths occurring only once. The source material was peripheral blood. Receptors were obtained from a man between 65 and 79 years old with acute or convalescent COVID-19. Each CDR3 is given with its conserved first and last residue. D genes are given only for firm matches. Only some rows state a clone size, as once, few, many or a class for expanded clones.

abundance: NA
j_gene: TRBJ1-2
v_gene: TRBV21-1
d_gene: NA
CDR3nt: TGTGCCAGGACAGGGCCGGGGGGCTACACCTTC
CDR3aa: CARTGPGGYTF

abundance: once
j_gene: TRBJ2-7
v_gene: TRBV4-3
d_gene: TRBD1
CDR3nt: TGCGCCAGCAGCCACCTTCAGGGGGCCTACGAGCAGTACTTC
CDR3aa: CASSHLQGAYEQYF

abundance: NA
j_gene: TRBJ2-2
v_gene: TRBV4-3
d_gene: NA
CDR3nt: TGCGCCAGCAGCCAAGATTGGAGCACCGGGGAGCTGTTTTTT
CDR3aa: CASSQDWSTGELFF

abundance: NA
j_gene: TRBJ1-6
v_gene: TRBV28
d_gene: NA
CDR3nt: TGTGCCAGCAGTTTTACGTCGGGGTTGTATTCACCCCTCCACTTT
CDR3aa: CASSFTSGLYSPLHF

abundance: NA
j_gene: TRBJ2-3
v_gene: TRBV30
d_gene: TRBD2
CDR3nt: TGTGCCTGCCACCGCGGGGGATATACGCAGTATTTT
CDR3aa: CACHRGGYTQYF

abundance: NA
j_gene: TRBJ1-2
v_gene: TRBV5-6
d_gene: NA
CDR3nt: TGTGCCAGCAGCTTAAGAAGCGTACAACTATGGGGCTACACCTTC
CDR3aa: CASSLRSVQLWGYTF

abundance: NA
j_gene: TRBJ2-2
v_gene: TRBV5-1
d_gene: TRBD2
CDR3nt: TGCGCCAGCAGCTTCCCAGCGGGAGGCACCGGGGAGCTGTTTTTT
CDR3aa: CASSFPAGGTGELFF

abundance: NA
j_gene: TRBJ2-3
v_gene: TRBV12-3/TRBV12-4
d_gene: NA
CDR3nt: TGTGCCAGCAGTTTAGTATCCGATACGCAGTATTTT
CDR3aa: CASSLVSDTQYF

abundance: NA
j_gene: TRBJ2-1
v_gene: TRBV5-4
d_gene: NA
CDR3nt: TGTGCCAGCAGCTTGAAGGGGCTCTCCTACAATGAGCAGTTCTTC
CDR3aa: CASSLKGLSYNEQFF

abundance: NA
j_gene: TRBJ2-1
v_gene: TRBV5-6
d_gene: TRBD2
CDR3nt: TGTGCCAGCAGCTTGCAGGGGGCTGGGGCTACTAGCGGGATGTTCTTC
CDR3aa: CASSLQGAGATSGMFF

abundance: few
j_gene: TRBJ1-6
v_gene: TRBV5-5
d_gene: TRBD1
CDR3nt: TGTGCCAGCAGCACCACCCCAACCCGGACAGGGATAGTAAATTCACCCCTCCACTTT
CDR3aa: CASSTTPTRTGIVNSPLHF

abundance: NA
j_gene: TRBJ1-2
v_gene: TRBV28
d_gene: NA
CDR3nt: TGTGCCAGCAGCCCCCCGGGGTTTGGCTACACCTTC
CDR3aa: CASSPPGFGYTF

abundance: NA
j_gene: TRBJ1-2
v_gene: TRBV28
d_gene: TRBD1
CDR3nt: TGTGCCAGCAGTTCAGCCACAGGGGGACGGTTGTACGGCTACACCTTC
CDR3aa: CASSSATGGRLYGYTF

abundance: NA
j_gene: TRBJ2-1
v_gene: TRBV2
d_gene: TRBD2
CDR3nt: TGTGCCAGCAGGGGACTAGCGCATAATGAGCAGTTCTTC
CDR3aa: CASRGLAHNEQFF

abundance: few
j_gene: TRBJ2-5
v_gene: TRBV28
d_gene: NA
CDR3nt: TGTGCCAGCAGGCGGGTCCTACGAGAGACCCAGTACTTC
CDR3aa: CASRRVLRETQYF

abundance: NA
j_gene: TRBJ1-2
v_gene: TRBV27
d_gene: NA
CDR3nt: TGTGCCAGCAGTCGCTTGGGACTATCCTACACCTTC
CDR3aa: CASSRLGLSYTF

abundance: NA
j_gene: TRBJ2-7
v_gene: TRBV7-6
d_gene: TRBD1
CDR3nt: TGTGCCAGCAGCCCCTGGACAGGGGGTTCCTACGAGCAGTACTTC
CDR3aa: CASSPWTGGSYEQYF

abundance: NA
j_gene: TRBJ1-2
v_gene: TRBV6-5
d_gene: NA
CDR3nt: TGTGCCAGCAGTTACCTCCGTCGTTATGGCTACACCTTC
CDR3aa: CASSYLRRYGYTF

abundance: NA
j_gene: TRBJ2-1
v_gene: TRBV10-2
d_gene: TRBD1
CDR3nt: TGCGCCAGCAGCATCCACAGGGGCGCTGGCGATGAGCAGTTCTTC
CDR3aa: CASSIHRGAGDEQFF

abundance: few
j_gene: TRBJ1-6
v_gene: TRBV5-5
d_gene: NA
CDR3nt: TGTGCCAGCAGCTTGTCACAGGCTAATTCACCCCTCCACTTT
CDR3aa: CASSLSQANSPLHF

abundance: NA
j_gene: TRBJ1-2
v_gene: TRBV19
d_gene: NA
CDR3nt: TGTGCCAGTACCACTGACACAGGGCTCGGTGGCTACACCTTC
CDR3aa: CASTTDTGLGGYTF

abundance: NA
j_gene: TRBJ1-2
v_gene: TRBV28
d_gene: NA
CDR3nt: TGTGCCAGCAGTTTAGGGGCAGCGTACTATGGCTACACCTTC
CDR3aa: CASSLGAAYYGYTF

abundance: NA
j_gene: TRBJ2-3
v_gene: TRBV18
d_gene: TRBD2
CDR3nt: TGTGCCAGCCTTAGCGGGACGGGGCCAGATACGCAGTATTTT
CDR3aa: CASLSGTGPDTQYF

abundance: NA
j_gene: TRBJ2-1
v_gene: TRBV28
d_gene: NA
CDR3nt: TGTGCCAGTCAGGGGACCTACAATGAGCAGTTCTTC
CDR3aa: CASQGTYNEQFF

abundance: NA
j_gene: TRBJ2-1
v_gene: TRBV23-1
d_gene: NA
CDR3nt: TGCGCCAGCTTTTCGGGAGAAGGGTCCTACAATGAGCAGTTCTTC
CDR3aa: CASFSGEGSYNEQFF

abundance: NA
j_gene: TRBJ1-2
v_gene: TRBV6-5
d_gene: NA
CDR3nt: TGTGCCAGCAGACCGGACAGCTCTAACTATGGCTACACCTTC
CDR3aa: CASRPDSSNYGYTF

abundance: NA
j_gene: TRBJ1-1
v_gene: TRBV9
d_gene: TRBD1
CDR3nt: TGTGCCAGCAGCGTATCCCATTCAAGGGACAGGGTGAGCACTGAAGCTTTCTTT
CDR3aa: CASSVSHSRDRVSTEAFF

abundance: NA
j_gene: TRBJ2-7
v_gene: TRBV3-1/TRBV3-2
d_gene: TRBD2
CDR3nt: TGTGCCAGCACCATTTGGGGAGCGGGAGGGGGAGAGCAGTACTTC
CDR3aa: CASTIWGAGGGEQYF

abundance: NA
j_gene: TRBJ2-3
v_gene: TRBV11-2
d_gene: TRBD2
CDR3nt: TGTGCCAGCAGCTCACTAGCGGGAGTTGGAGATACGCAGTATTTT
CDR3aa: CASSSLAGVGDTQYF

abundance: NA
j_gene: TRBJ2-5
v_gene: TRBV11-2
d_gene: TRBD2
CDR3nt: TGTGCCAGCAGCTTATCGGGGGGGGAAGAGACCCAGTACTTC
CDR3aa: CASSLSGGEETQYF

abundance: NA
j_gene: TRBJ2-1
v_gene: TRBV6-4
d_gene: TRBD2
CDR3nt: TGTGCCAGCAGTGTTTGGACTAGCGACTACAATGAGCAGTTCTTC
CDR3aa: CASSVWTSDYNEQFF

abundance: NA
j_gene: TRBJ2-1
v_gene: TRBV6-4
d_gene: NA
CDR3nt: TGTGCCAGCAGTGAAGAGTTGGGGGCGGAGAATGAGCAGTTCTTC
CDR3aa: CASSEELGAENEQFF

abundance: NA
j_gene: TRBJ2-7
v_gene: TRBV6-2/TRBV6-3
d_gene: TRBD1
CDR3nt: TGTGCCAGCAGTTACCCTCTAGGACAGGGGAAATACGAGCAGTACTTC
CDR3aa: CASSYPLGQGKYEQYF

abundance: NA
j_gene: TRBJ1-5
v_gene: TRBV15
d_gene: TRBD1
CDR3nt: TGTGCCACCAGCATTTCCAGGGGGCTAGGTCAGCCCCAGCATTTT
CDR3aa: CATSISRGLGQPQHF

abundance: NA
j_gene: TRBJ1-4
v_gene: TRBV4-3
d_gene: TRBD1
CDR3nt: TGCGCCAGCAGCCCTCGGGACAGGGCGACTAATGAAAAACTGTTTTTT
CDR3aa: CASSPRDRATNEKLFF

abundance: NA
j_gene: TRBJ2-2
v_gene: TRBV29-1
d_gene: TRBD2
CDR3nt: TGCAGCGCACGCCCACTAGCGGGACCCACCGGGGAGCTGTTTTTT
CDR3aa: CSARPLAGPTGELFF

abundance: NA
j_gene: TRBJ2-1
v_gene: TRBV23-1
d_gene: TRBD2
CDR3nt: TGCGCCAGCAGTCGGGGACTAGCGGGCTACAATGAGCAGTTCTTC
CDR3aa: CASSRGLAGYNEQFF

abundance: NA
j_gene: TRBJ1-5
v_gene: TRBV7-6
d_gene: NA
CDR3nt: TGTGCCAGCAGCTTTACTGAAGGGGCGGGATATAGCAATCAGCCCCAGCATTTT
CDR3aa: CASSFTEGAGYSNQPQHF

abundance: NA
j_gene: TRBJ2-7
v_gene: TRBV28
d_gene: NA
CDR3nt: TGTGCCAGCAGTTTAGGCTCATGGGAGCAGTACTTC
CDR3aa: CASSLGSWEQYF